Shown below are 11 T cell receptor beta chains from a single sample sequenced in a study of T cell changes during pregnancy in multiple sclerosis. Only in-frame clones appear in the TCRdb table, and some are missing; sequencing was by immunoSEQ multiplex PCR. The repertoire holds around 50,000 clones, nearly 95% seen once, with roughly 0.61% in the top ten. Source: CD4+ T cells from peripheral blood mononuclear cells, taken after pregnancy. The receptors here all came from a female donor in good health, enrolled as a control in a pregnancy study.

The chain is built from TRBV14 and TRBJ2-7; 7 bases agree with TRBD2. Germline-derived CDR1 and CDR2 are SGHDN and FVKESK. The CDR3 sequence is 12 residues long. With 4 bases clipped from V and 3 bases from J, the junction kept 0 bases outside the gene matches. CDR3 nucleotides: TGTGCCAGCAGCCCTAGCGGCTACGAGCAGTACTTC. It specifies CASSPSGYEQYF.

The rearrangement joins TRBV15 to TRBJ1-2; no definite D call. The CDR3 is 14 amino acids. Trimming removed 0 bases from V and 4 bases from J, with 9 bases in between. Germline CDR1 is LNHNV and CDR2 is YYDKDF (reference sequence). CDR3: CATSREAGGYGYTF. The CDR3 DNA reads as TGTGCCACCAGCAGAGAGGCTGGAGGCTATGGCTACACCTTC.

This chain joins TRBV9 and TRBJ2-1, with TRBD2 as a possible D gene (6 bases). The germline V gene encodes CDR1 SGDLS and CDR2 YYNGEE. The CDR3 loop spans 13 amino acids. The V end lost 4 bases, the J end lost 12 bases, and 17 bases lay between the germline ends. The CDR3 reads CASSPSLGTLQFF. CDR3 DNA: TGTGCCAGCAGCCCATCTTTAGGGACTTTGCAGTTCTTC.

The V call is TRBV11-2, the J call TRBJ2-7, with TRBD2 matching 9 bases. The CDR3 runs to 15 residues. Germline V lookup: CDR1 SGHAT, CDR2 FQNNGV. Losses at the gene ends were 6 bases for V and 2 bases for J; bases not matched to a gene: 8. The DNA for the CDR3 is TGTGCCAGCAGGACCATAGCGGGAGCCCCCTACGAGCAGTACTTC. Translation gives CASRTIAGAPYEQYF.

J is TRBJ1-1 and V is TRBV15, with 8 bases matching TRBD1. After removal of 0 bases from V and 5 bases from J, the junction contained 8 bases not matched to a gene. The CDR3 contains 16 residues. Germline values: CDR1 LNHNV, CDR2 YYDKDF (reference sequence). The CDR3 nucleotides read TGTGCCACCAGCAGAGATATAAGGACAGGGCGGACTGAAGCTTTCTTT. Protein: CATSRDIRTGRTEAFF.

The V and J genes are TRBV6-5 and TRBJ2-7; 7 bases map to TRBD1. This CDR3 spans 13 amino acids. Germline V gene sequence: CDR1 MNHEY, CDR2 SVGAGI. The V and J ends lost 11 bases and 3 bases, in that order; junction bases with no gene match: 10. CDR3 DNA sequence: TGTGCCTCCCGAGACAGGGATGGCTACGAGCAGTACTTC. The encoded protein is CASRDRDGYEQYF.

The rearrangement links TRBV11-2 to TRBJ1-4; tentatively, D is TRBD1 (6 bases). Germline V gives CDR1 SGHAT, CDR2 FQNNGV. The CDR3 contains 15 residues. The germline V and J ends were trimmed by 1 base and 7 bases, with 13 bases remaining between them. CDR3 loop: CASSLVGGGGEKLFF. CDR3 bases: TGTGCCAGCAGCTTAGTTGGTGGGGGCGGTGAAAAACTGTTTTTT.

The chain uses TRBV30 and TRBJ1-2; 7 bases are a match to TRBD1. The V gene end was trimmed by 5 bases and the J gene end by 8 bases; junction bases not matched to a gene: 5. CDR1 is GTSNPN, CDR2 SVGIG, per germline (reference sequence). This CDR3 spans 11 amino acids. The CDR3 coding sequence is TGTGCCTGGCCGACAGGGCGCGGCTACACCTTC. Residues: CAWPTGRGYTF. The full variable domain, rest sourced from reference TRBV30 and TRBJ1-2, is SQTIHQWPATLVQPVGSPLSLECTVEGTSNPNLYWYRQAAGRGLQLLFYSVGIGQISSEVPQNLSASRPQDRQFILSSKKLLLSDSGFYLCAWPTGRGYTFGSGTRLTVV.

Remarks on this clone: The germline gene is not matched at one end of the junction; a read error may be the cause. This chain links TRBV7-7 with TRBJ2-5, with 9 bases aligning to TRBD2. Germline CDR1 reads SSHAT; CDR2 reads FNYEAQ (reference sequence). The CDR3 loop spans 15 amino acids. CDR3 residues: CASSLERGAVETQYF. The CDR3 region has the DNA TGTGCTAGCAGCTTAGAGCGGGGGGCCGTGGAGACCCAGTACTTC.

This rearrangement joins TRBV4-1 to TRBJ2-1, with 10 bases matching TRBD2. The V and J ends lost 4 bases and 4 bases, in that order; junction bases with no gene match: 4. The CDR3 sequence is 15 residues long. In germline, CDR1 is MGHRA, CDR2 YSYEKL. The CDR3 DNA sequence: TGCGCCAGCAGCCCCGGGACTAGCGAATACAATGAGCAGTTCTTC. This gives the protein CASSPGTSEYNEQFF.

V is TRBV19 and J is TRBJ2-7; 10 positions match TRBD1. CDR3 size: 13 residues. V shed 5 bases, J shed 6 bases, and the junction held 4 bases outside the gene matches. The V gene's germline CDR1 is LNHDA and CDR2 SQIVND (reference sequence). The chain's CDR3 is CASSLWDRGEQYF. The CDR3 DNA follows: TGTGCCAGTAGTCTGTGGGACAGGGGCGAGCAGTACTTC.